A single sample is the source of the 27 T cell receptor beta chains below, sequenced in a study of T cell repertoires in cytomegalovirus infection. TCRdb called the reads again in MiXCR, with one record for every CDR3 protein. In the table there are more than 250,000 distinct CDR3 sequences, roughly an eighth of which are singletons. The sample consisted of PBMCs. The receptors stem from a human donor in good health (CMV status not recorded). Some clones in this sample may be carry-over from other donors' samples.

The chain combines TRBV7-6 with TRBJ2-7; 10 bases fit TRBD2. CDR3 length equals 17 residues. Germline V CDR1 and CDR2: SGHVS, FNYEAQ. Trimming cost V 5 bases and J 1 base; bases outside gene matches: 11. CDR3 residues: CASSTHRTSGQSYEQYF. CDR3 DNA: TGTGCCAGCAGCACCCACCGGACTAGCGGACAATCCTACGAGCAGTACTTC.

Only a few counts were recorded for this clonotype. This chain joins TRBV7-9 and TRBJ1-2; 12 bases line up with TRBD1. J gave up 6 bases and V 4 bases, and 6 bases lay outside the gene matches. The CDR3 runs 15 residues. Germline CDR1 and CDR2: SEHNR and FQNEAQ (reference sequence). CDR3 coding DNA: TGTGCCAGCAGCTCCGGGACAGGGGGCGCAGATGGCTACACCTTC. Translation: CASSSGTGGADGYTF.

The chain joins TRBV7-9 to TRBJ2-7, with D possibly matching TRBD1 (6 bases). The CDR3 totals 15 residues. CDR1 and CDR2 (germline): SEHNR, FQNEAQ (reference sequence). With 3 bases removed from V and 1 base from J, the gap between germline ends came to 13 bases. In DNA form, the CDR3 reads TGTGCCAGCAGCTTCGGGGACACCCAGTCCTACGAGCAGTACTTC. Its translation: CASSFGDTQSYEQYF.

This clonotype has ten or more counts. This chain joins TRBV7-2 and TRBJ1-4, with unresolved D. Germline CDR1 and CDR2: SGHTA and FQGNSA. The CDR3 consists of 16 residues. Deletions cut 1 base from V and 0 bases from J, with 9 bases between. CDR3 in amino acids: CASSLELPPTNEKLFF. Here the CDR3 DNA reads TGTGCCAGCAGCTTAGAATTACCTCCAACTAATGAAAAACTGTTTTTT.

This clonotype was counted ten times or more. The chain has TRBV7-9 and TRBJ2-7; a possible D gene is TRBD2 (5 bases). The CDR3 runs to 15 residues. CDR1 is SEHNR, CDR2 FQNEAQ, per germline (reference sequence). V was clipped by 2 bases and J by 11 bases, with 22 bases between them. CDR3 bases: TGTGCCAGCAGCTTACGAGGGAGCGCGAGCGACCCCAAGTACTTC. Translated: CASSLRGSASDPKYF.

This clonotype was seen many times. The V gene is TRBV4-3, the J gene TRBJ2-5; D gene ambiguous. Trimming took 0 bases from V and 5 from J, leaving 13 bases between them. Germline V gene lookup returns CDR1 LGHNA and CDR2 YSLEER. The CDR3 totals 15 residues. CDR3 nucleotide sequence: TGCGCCAGCAGCCAAGATGTGGCTGTCCGTGAGACCCAGTACTTC. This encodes CASSQDVAVRETQYF.

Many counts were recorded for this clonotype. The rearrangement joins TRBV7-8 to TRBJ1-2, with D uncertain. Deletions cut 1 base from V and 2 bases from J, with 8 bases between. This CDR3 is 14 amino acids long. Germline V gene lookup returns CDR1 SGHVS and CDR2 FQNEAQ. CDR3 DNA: TGTGCCAGCAGCTTAGAGCCCAAAAACTATGGCTACACCTTC. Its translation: CASSLEPKNYGYTF.

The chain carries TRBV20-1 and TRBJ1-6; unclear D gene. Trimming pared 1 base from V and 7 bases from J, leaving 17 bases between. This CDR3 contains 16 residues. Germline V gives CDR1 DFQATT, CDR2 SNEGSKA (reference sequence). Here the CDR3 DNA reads TGCAGTGCTAGAGCTATGGGCGGGGTGGAAAATTCACCCCTCCACTTT. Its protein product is CSARAMGGVENSPLHF.

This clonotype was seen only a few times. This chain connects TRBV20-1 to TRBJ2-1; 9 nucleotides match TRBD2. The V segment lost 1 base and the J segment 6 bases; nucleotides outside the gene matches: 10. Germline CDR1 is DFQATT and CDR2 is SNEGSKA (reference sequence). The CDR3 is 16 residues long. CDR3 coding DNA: TGCAGTGCTAGAGCTCTTAGCGGGAGACAGGGCAATGAGCAGTTCTTC. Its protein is CSARALSGRQGNEQFF.

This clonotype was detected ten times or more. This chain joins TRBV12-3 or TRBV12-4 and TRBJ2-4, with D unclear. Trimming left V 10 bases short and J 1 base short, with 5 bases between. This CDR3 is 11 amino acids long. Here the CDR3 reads CATGAKNIQYF. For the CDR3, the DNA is TGTGCCACCGGGGCCAAAAACATTCAGTACTTC.

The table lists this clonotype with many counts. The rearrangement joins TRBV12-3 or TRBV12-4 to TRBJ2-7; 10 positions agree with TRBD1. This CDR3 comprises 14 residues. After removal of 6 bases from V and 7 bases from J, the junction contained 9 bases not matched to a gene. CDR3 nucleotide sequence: TGTGCCAGCAGACCGGGACAGGGGAATACGGAGCAGTACTTC. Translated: CASRPGQGNTEQYF.

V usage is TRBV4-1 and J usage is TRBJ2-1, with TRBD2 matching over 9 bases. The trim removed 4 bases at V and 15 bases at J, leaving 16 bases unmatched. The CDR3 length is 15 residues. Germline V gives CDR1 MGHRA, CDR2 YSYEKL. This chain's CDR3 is CASSPGPPEGLAPFF. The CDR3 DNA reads TGCGCCAGCAGCCCGGGGCCCCCAGAGGGACTAGCCCCGTTCTTC.

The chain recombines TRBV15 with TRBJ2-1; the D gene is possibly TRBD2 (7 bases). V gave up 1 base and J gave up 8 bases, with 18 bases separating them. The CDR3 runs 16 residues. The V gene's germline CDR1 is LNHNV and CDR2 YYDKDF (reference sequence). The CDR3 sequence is CATSRVGGPAEDEQFF. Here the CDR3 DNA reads TGTGCCACCAGCAGAGTGGGGGGGCCTGCGGAGGATGAGCAGTTCTTC.

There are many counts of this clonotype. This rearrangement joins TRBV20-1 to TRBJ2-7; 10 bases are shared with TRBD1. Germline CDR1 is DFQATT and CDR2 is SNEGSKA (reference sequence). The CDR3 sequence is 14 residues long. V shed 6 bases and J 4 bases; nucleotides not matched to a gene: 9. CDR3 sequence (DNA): TGCAGTGCACGAGAGGGACAGGGGTTGTACGAGCAGTACTTC. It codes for CSAREGQGLYEQYF.

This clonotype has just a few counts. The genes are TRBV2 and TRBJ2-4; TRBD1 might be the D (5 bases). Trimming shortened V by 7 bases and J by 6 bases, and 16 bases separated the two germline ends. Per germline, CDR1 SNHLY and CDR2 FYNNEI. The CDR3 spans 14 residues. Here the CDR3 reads CASTPPDRLNIQYF. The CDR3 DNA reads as TGTGCCAGCACCCCTCCTGACAGACTAAACATTCAGTACTTC. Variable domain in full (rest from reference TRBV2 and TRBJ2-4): EPEVTQTPSHQVTQMGQEVILRCVPISNHLYFYWYRQILGQKVEFLVSFYNNEISEKSEIFDDQFSVERPDGSNFTLKIRSTKLEDSAMYFCASTPPDRLNIQYFGAGTRLSVL.

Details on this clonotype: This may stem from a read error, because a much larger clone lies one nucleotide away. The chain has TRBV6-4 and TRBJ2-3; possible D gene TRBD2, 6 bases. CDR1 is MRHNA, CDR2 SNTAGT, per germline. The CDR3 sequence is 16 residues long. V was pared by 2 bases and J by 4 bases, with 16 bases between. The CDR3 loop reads CASSDLGGTVADTQYF. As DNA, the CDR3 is TGTGCCAGCAGTGACCTTGGGGGGACGGTGGCAGATACGCAGTATTTT.

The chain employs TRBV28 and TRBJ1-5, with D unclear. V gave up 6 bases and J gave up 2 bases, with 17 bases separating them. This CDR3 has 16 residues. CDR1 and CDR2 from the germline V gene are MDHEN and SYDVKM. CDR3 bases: TGTGCCAGCAGCTCTCACGCCGGGAGTGGCAATCAGCCCCAGCATTTT. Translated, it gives CASSSHAGSGNQPQHF.

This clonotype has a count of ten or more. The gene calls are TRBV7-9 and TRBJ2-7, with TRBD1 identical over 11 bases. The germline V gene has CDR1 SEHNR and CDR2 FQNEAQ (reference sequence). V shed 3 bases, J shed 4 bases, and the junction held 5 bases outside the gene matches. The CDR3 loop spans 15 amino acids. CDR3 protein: CASSLPGQGEYEQYF. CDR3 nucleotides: TGTGCCAGCAGCTTGCCGGGACAGGGGGAGTACGAGCAGTACTTC.

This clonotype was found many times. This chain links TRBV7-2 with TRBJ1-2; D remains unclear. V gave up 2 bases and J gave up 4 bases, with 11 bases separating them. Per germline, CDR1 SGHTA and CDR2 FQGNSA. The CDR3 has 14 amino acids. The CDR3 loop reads CASSLKGGLYGYTF. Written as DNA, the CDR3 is TGTGCCAGCAGCTTAAAGGGCGGTCTCTATGGCTACACCTTC. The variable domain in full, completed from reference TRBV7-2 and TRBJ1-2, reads GAGVSQSPSNKVTEKGKDVELRCDPISGHTALYWYRQSLGQGLEFLIYFQGNSAPDKSGLPSDRFSAERTGGSVSTLTIQRTQQEDSAVYLCASSLKGGLYGYTFGSGTRLTVV.

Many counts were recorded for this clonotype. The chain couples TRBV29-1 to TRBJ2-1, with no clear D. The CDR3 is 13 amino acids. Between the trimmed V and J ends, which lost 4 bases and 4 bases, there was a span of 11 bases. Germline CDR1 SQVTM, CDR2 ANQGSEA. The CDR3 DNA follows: TGCAGCGTTGGGGGAAACAGATACAATGAGCAGTTCTTC. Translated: CSVGGNRYNEQFF.

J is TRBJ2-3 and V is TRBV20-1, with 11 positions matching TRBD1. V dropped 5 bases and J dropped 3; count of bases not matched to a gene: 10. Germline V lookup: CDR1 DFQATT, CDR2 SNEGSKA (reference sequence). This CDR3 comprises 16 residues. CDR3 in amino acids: CSAEDRGPRGTDTQYF. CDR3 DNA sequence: TGCAGTGCTGAGGACAGGGGGCCCCGGGGGACAGATACGCAGTATTTT.

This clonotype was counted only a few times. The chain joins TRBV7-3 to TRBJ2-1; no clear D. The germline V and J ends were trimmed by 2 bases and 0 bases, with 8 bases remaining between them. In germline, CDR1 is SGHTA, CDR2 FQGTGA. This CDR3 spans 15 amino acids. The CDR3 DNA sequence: TGTGCCAGCAGCTTAGACCCTTACTCCTACAATGAGCAGTTCTTC. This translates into CASSLDPYSYNEQFF.

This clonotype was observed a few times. The DNA of the CDR3 is TGTGCCAGCAGCTTGGTATACTTATACGAGCAGTACTTC. It translates to CASSLVYLYEQYF. The chain has TRBV5-5 and TRBJ2-7; no firm D call. Trimming took 0 bases from V and 4 from J, leaving 8 bases between them. The length of the CDR3 is 13 residues. Germline V gene sequence: CDR1 SGHKS, CDR2 YYEKEE (reference sequence).

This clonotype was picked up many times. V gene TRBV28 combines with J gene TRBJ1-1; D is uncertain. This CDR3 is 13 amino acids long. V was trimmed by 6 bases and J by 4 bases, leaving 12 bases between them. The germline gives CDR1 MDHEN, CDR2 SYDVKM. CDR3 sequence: CASSSRPATEAFF. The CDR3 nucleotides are TGTGCCAGCAGCTCTCGCCCAGCCACTGAAGCTTTCTTT.

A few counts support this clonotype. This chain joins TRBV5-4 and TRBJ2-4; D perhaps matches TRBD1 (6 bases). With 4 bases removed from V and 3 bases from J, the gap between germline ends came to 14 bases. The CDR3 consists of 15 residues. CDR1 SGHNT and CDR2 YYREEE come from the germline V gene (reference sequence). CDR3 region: CASSIPGQDKNIQYF. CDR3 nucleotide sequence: TGTGCCAGCAGCATCCCGGGACAAGACAAAAACATTCAGTACTTC.

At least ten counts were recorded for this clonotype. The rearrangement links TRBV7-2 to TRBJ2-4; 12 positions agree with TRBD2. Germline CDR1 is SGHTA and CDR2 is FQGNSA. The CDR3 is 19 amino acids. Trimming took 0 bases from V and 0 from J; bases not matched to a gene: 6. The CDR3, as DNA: TGTGCCAGCAGCTTAGCGAGACTAGCGGGAGCGCTAGCCAAAAACATTCAGTACTTC. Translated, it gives CASSLARLAGALAKNIQYF.

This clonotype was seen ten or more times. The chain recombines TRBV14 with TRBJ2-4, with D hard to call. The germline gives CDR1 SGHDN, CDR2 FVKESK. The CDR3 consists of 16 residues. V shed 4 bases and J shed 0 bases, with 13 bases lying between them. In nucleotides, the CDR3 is TGTGCCAGCAGCCCTCGCCTACCGATAGCCAAAAACATTCAGTACTTC. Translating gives CASSPRLPIAKNIQYF.